These 28 T cell receptor beta chains came from one sample sequenced in a study of T cell repertoires in cytomegalovirus infection. TCRdb redid the calling of the reads with MiXCR, one entry per CDR3 protein. Of about 260,000 distinct CDR3 sequences detected, approximately 14% appear once; the ten largest clones hold roughly 8.9%. Sequenced material: PBMCs. The receptors here all came from a human donor in good health (CMV status not recorded). Some clones in this sample may be carry-over from other donors' samples.

This clonotype was detected a few times. The CDR3 nucleotides are TGTGCCATCAGTGGGACAGGGACAGATACGCAGTATTTT. Residues: CAISGTGTDTQYF. The rearrangement links TRBV10-3 to TRBJ2-3, with 8 bases fitting TRBD1. CDR3 size: 13 residues. Trimming cost V 4 bases and J 3 bases; bases outside gene matches: 0. Per the germline V gene, CDR1 is ENHRY and CDR2 is SYGVKD.

The chain uses TRBV2 and TRBJ2-1; 8 bases are shared with TRBD2. V gave up 11 bases and J gave up 9 bases; unmatched junction bases: 18. The CDR3 is made up of 15 amino acids. From germline, CDR1 is SNHLY and CDR2 FYNNEI. The CDR3 reads CAEYRSSGGHGEQFF. For the CDR3, the DNA is TGTGCCGAATACCGGAGTTCGGGGGGGCACGGTGAGCAGTTCTTC.

This clonotype has just a few counts. The CDR3 DNA reads TGTGCCAGTAGTATTCTAGGACAGGGGTTCGCAGAGACCCAGTACTTC. Encoded protein: CASSILGQGFAETQYF. V and J are TRBV19 and TRBJ2-5, with 9 bases matching TRBD1. CDR1 and CDR2 from the germline V gene are LNHDA and SQIVND (reference sequence). Trimming removed 3 bases from V and 4 bases from J; junction bases left unmatched: 9. The CDR3 has 16 amino acids.

This clonotype was found a few times. This chain connects TRBV29-1 to TRBJ1-2, with unresolved D. V was clipped by 4 bases and J by 2 bases, with 14 bases between them. Germline V gives CDR1 SQVTM, CDR2 ANQGSEA. The length of the CDR3 is 14 residues. CDR3 sequence (DNA): TGCAGCGTTGGCGGTTTAGGTCTGAACTATGGCTACACCTTC. It translates to CSVGGLGLNYGYTF.

This clonotype was recorded many times. The chain links TRBV27 to TRBJ2-1; 9 bases align to TRBD1. After removal of 4 bases from V and 7 bases from J, the junction contained 11 bases not matched to a gene. Germline CDR1 is MNHEY and CDR2 is SMNVEV (reference sequence). The CDR3 is 16 residues long. CDR3 sequence (DNA): TGTGCCAGCAGTTCCCCACAGGGACAGGGCGTAAATGAGCAGTTCTTC. Translated: CASSSPQGQGVNEQFF.

This clonotype was recorded many times. CDR3 DNA sequence: TGTGCCAGCAGCCAAGGGGGAGAGGGCACAGATACGCAGTATTTT. Its translation is CASSQGGEGTDTQYF. The V gene is TRBV7-2, the J gene TRBJ2-3; a weak D match, TRBD1 (6 bases). The germline V gene has CDR1 SGHTA and CDR2 FQGNSA. The CDR3 is 15 residues long. The V and J ends lost 5 bases and 1 base respectively, with 13 bases between them.

The sample holds many counts of this clonotype. The gene calls are TRBV7-9 and TRBJ2-1; a weak D match, TRBD1 (5 bases). The CDR3 totals 14 residues. Trimming took 3 bases from V and 8 from J, leaving 14 bases between them. CDR1 is SEHNR and CDR2 is FQNEAQ in the germline V gene (reference sequence). The chain's CDR3 is CASSFPAGNYEQFF. In DNA form, the CDR3 reads TGTGCCAGCAGCTTTCCCGCAGGGAACTATGAGCAGTTCTTC. Together with reference TRBV7-9 and TRBJ2-1, the CDR3 gives the full variable domain: DTGVSQNPRHKITKRGQNVTFRCDPISEHNRLYWYRQTLGQGPEFLTYFQNEAQLEKSRLLSDRFSAERPKGSFSTLEIQRTEQGDSAMYLCASSFPAGNYEQFFGPGTRLTVL.

The chain combines TRBV2 with TRBJ1-1; D may be TRBD1 (6 bases). CDR3 length equals 11 residues. Germline-derived CDR1 and CDR2 are SNHLY and FYNNEI. With 11 bases removed from V and 1 base from J, the gap between germline ends came to 8 bases. CDR3 sequence reads: CAATGNTEAFF. Here the CDR3 DNA reads TGTGCCGCGACAGGGAACACTGAAGCTTTCTTT.

CDR3: CASSLTGEAFF. CDR3 nucleotide sequence: TGTGCCAGCAGTCTTACAGGAGAAGCTTTCTTT. V usage is TRBV12-3 or TRBV12-4 and J usage is TRBJ1-1, with a weak D call TRBD1 (5 bases). Between the trimmed V and J ends, which lost 5 bases and 8 bases, there was a span of 9 bases. The CDR3 is 11 residues long.

This clonotype showed up just a few times. This sequence joins TRBV5-8 and TRBJ2-1, with 8 bases lining up with TRBD2. CDR1 and CDR2 from the germline V gene are SGHTS and YDEGEE. V was pared by 0 bases and J by 6 bases, with 5 bases of the junction left unmatched. The CDR3 is made up of 15 amino acids. DNA of the CDR3: TGTGCCAGCAGCTTGGAAAGCGGGAGTGTCAATGAGCAGTTCTTC. It translates to CASSLESGSVNEQFF.

A word on this clonotype: This could be a read error, since a much larger clone is one nucleotide away. The final CDR3 position lacks the conserved phenylalanine or tryptophan, pointing to a likely read error. The DNA is left out, because the CDR3 cannot be placed on it with certainty; the CDR3 is given as TCRdb lists it. The gene calls are TRBV7-6 and TRBJ1-6. Germline CDR1 reads SGHVS; CDR2 reads FNYEAQ. The CDR3 numbers 9 amino acids, ends counted. CDR3 protein: CTSSNTGTR.

V gene TRBV6-6 combines with J gene TRBJ1-1; no firm D call. V was trimmed by 2 bases and J by 6 bases, leaving 10 bases between them. The CDR3 has 13 residues. Germline CDR1 MNHNY, CDR2 SVGAGI (reference sequence). CDR3 residues: CASSYNPDAEAFF. CDR3 coding DNA: TGTGCCAGCAGTTACAACCCCGACGCTGAAGCTTTCTTT.

The rearrangement joins TRBV7-9 to TRBJ2-1; D may be TRBD2 (5 bases). The ends were cut back, 5 bases at V and 6 bases at J, with 17 bases in the middle. This CDR3 is 15 amino acids long. Looked up from germline, CDR1 is SEHNR and CDR2 is FQNEAQ (reference sequence). The chain's CDR3 is CASSHAGRASNEQFF. The CDR3 DNA reads TGTGCCAGCAGCCACGCGGGCCGAGCTAGCAATGAGCAGTTCTTC.

The chain uses TRBV2 and TRBJ1-4, with D unclear. V was clipped by 3 bases and J by 8 bases, with 16 bases between them. This CDR3 has 15 residues. Germline V gene lookup returns CDR1 SNHLY and CDR2 FYNNEI. CDR3: CASSEVGHEVEKLFF. CDR3 sequence (DNA): TGTGCCAGCAGTGAGGTTGGCCATGAAGTGGAAAAACTGTTTTTT.

This clonotype was counted many times. The V gene is TRBV28, the J gene TRBJ2-7; 8 positions agree with TRBD1. The length of the CDR3 is 16 residues. In germline, CDR1 is MDHEN, CDR2 SYDVKM. J was trimmed by 4 bases and V by 3 bases; bases with no gene match: 11. For the CDR3, the DNA is TGTGCCAGCAGTTTCCCCAGGGGGCGGGCGGGATACGAGCAGTACTTC. Translation gives CASSFPRGRAGYEQYF.

The V call is TRBV5-1, the J call TRBJ2-3, with D unresolved. From germline, CDR1 is SGHRS and CDR2 YFSETQ. Trimming left V 5 bases short and J 0 bases short, with 10 bases between. This CDR3 is built from 14 residues. In DNA form, the CDR3 reads TGCGCCAGCAGTCCGCGTACTAGCACAGATACGCAGTATTTT. It codes for CASSPRTSTDTQYF.

Only a few counts were recorded for this clonotype. The rearrangement uses TRBV25-1 and TRBJ2-5; 8 nucleotides agree with TRBD2. This CDR3 is built from 14 residues. CDR1 and CDR2 (germline): MGHDK, SYGVNS. Unmatched junction bases numbered 5, after V lost 1 base and J lost 7 bases. The CDR3 here is CASSESGGVGTQYF. The CDR3 DNA is TGTGCCAGCAGTGAATCCGGGGGGGTCGGGACCCAGTACTTC.

V is TRBV11-3 and J is TRBJ1-1; D not certain. The V gene's germline CDR1 is SGHNT and CDR2 YENEEA. The CDR3 spans 14 residues. Trimming shortened V by 1 base and J by 5 bases, and 11 bases separated the two germline ends. The chain's CDR3 is CASSLGQTRTEAFF. The CDR3 DNA sequence: TGTGCCAGCAGCTTAGGGCAGACGCGAACTGAAGCTTTCTTT.

Many counts were recorded for this clonotype. The chain is built from TRBV7-9 and TRBJ2-7, with 11 nucleotides matching TRBD1. Losses at the gene ends were 5 bases for V and 5 bases for J; bases not matched to a gene: 8. From germline, CDR1 is SEHNR and CDR2 FQNEAQ (reference sequence). The CDR3 is 15 residues long. CDR3 nucleotide sequence: TGTGCCAGCAGCCCAAGCCGGACAGGGGGCAACGAGCAGTACTTC. Residues: CASSPSRTGGNEQYF. The full variable domain, in which reference TRBV7-9 and TRBJ2-7 provide the parts outside the CDR3, is DTGVSQNPRHKITKRGQNVTFRCDPISEHNRLYWYRQTLGQGPEFLTYFQNEAQLEKSRLLSDRFSAERPKGSFSTLEIQRTEQGDSAMYLCASSPSRTGGNEQYFGPGTRLTVT.

V usage is TRBV7-8 and J usage is TRBJ2-3; D unresolved. This CDR3 has 15 residues. V lost 3 bases and J 0 bases, leaving 10 bases between the germline ends. Per the germline V gene, CDR1 is SGHVS and CDR2 is FQNEAQ. CDR3 in DNA: TGTGCCAGCAGCTTCTCTTATGATAGCACAGATACGCAGTATTTT. Translated: CASSFSYDSTDTQYF.

This clonotype appeared many times. The rearrangement joins TRBV7-2 to TRBJ2-5, with D uncertain. CDR3 length equals 14 residues. The germline CDR1 and CDR2 sequences are SGHTA and FQGNSA. The V end was cut by 1 base, the J end by 2 bases, with 8 bases between. CDR3 sequence reads: CASSLERIQETQYF. Here the CDR3 DNA reads TGTGCCAGCAGCTTAGAAAGGATTCAAGAGACCCAGTACTTC.

With respect to this clonotype: At one end, the junction sequence differs from germline, possibly due to a read error. This CDR3 reads CASSPRGINSGANVLIF. The CDR3 DNA follows: TGTGCCAGCAGCCCCCGCGGAATTAACTCTGGGGCCAACGTCCTGATTTTC. The rearrangement links TRBV13 to TRBJ2-6, with D possibly being TRBD1 (5 bases). From germline, CDR1 is PRHDT and CDR2 FYEKMQ (reference sequence). The CDR3 spans 17 residues.

Many counts were recorded for this clonotype. This chain connects TRBV7-6 to TRBJ2-2; 7 bases match TRBD1. Germline V lookup: CDR1 SGHVS, CDR2 FNYEAQ. The V gene end was trimmed by 1 base and the J gene end by 0 bases; junction bases not matched to a gene: 2. The CDR3 has 16 amino acids. The CDR3 nucleotides read TGTGCCAGCAGCTTAGGACAGGGTTCGAACACCGGGGAGCTGTTTTTT. Protein product: CASSLGQGSNTGELFF.

This clonotype was observed a handful of times. The chain has TRBV9 and TRBJ2-1; D may be TRBD1 (6 bases). CDR1 and CDR2 (germline): SGDLS, YYNGEE. The CDR3 totals 15 residues. Trimming took 6 bases from V and 0 from J, leaving 13 bases between them. The CDR3 here is CASTLGTPSYNEQFF. The CDR3 nucleotides are TGTGCCAGCACCCTAGGGACACCCTCCTACAATGAGCAGTTCTTC.

This clonotype was counted only a few times. This chain links TRBV7-9 with TRBJ2-5; D is perhaps TRBD1 (6 bases). V lost 0 bases, J lost 3 bases, and 11 bases lay in between. The CDR3 consists of 15 residues. The germline gives CDR1 SEHNR, CDR2 FQNEAQ (reference sequence). CDR3 protein: CASSLALTGKETQYF. CDR3 bases: TGTGCCAGCAGCTTAGCGCTAACAGGGAAAGAGACCCAGTACTTC.

In its sample, this clonotype was seen many times. The chain links TRBV7-8 to TRBJ1-6; D is perhaps TRBD1 (5 bases). The CDR3 totals 15 residues. V was trimmed by 1 base and J by 5 bases, leaving 9 bases between them. Germline CDR1 reads SGHVS; CDR2 reads FQNEAQ. The DNA of the CDR3 is TGTGCCAGCAGCTTAGGAGACAGTAATAATTCACCCCTCCACTTT. Its translation: CASSLGDSNNSPLHF.

This clonotype has ten or more counts. The genes are TRBV10-3 and TRBJ2-1; TRBD1 aligns across 8 bases. The V and J ends lost 6 bases and 1 base, in that order; junction bases with no gene match: 2. Germline CDR1 is ENHRY and CDR2 is SYGVKD. The CDR3 has 14 residues. The CDR3 loop is CAIRDRASYNEQFF. The CDR3 nucleotides read TGTGCCATCAGGGACAGGGCTTCCTACAATGAGCAGTTCTTC.

This clonotype was observed at least ten times. The chain combines TRBV4-2 with TRBJ2-2; D is undetermined. The V and J ends lost 2 bases and 7 bases respectively, with 8 bases between them. From germline, CDR1 is LGHNA and CDR2 YNFKEQ. This CDR3 comprises 13 residues. CDR3 loop: CASSQYRDGELFF. As DNA, the CDR3 is TGTGCCAGCAGCCAATACCGAGACGGGGAGCTGTTTTTT.